A single sample gave rise to the 20 T cell receptor beta chains below, sequenced in a study of molecular identifiers for immune sequencing clone quantification. TCRdb processed the PCR reads anew with MiXCR; each CDR3 protein has one entry. The table shows 100,000 or so distinct CDR3 sequences, with under 40% occurring only once. Sequences were obtained from naive CD8+ T cells from blood, with Jurkat cell RNA spiked in. The subset is: FACS-sorted CD8+CD4-CCR7+CD45RA+ naive T cells. These receptors all stem from a human donor in good health. Some libraries in this study had Jurkat cell RNA spiked in.

This chain connects TRBV6-1 to TRBJ2-7; D is perhaps TRBD1 (5 bases). Germline CDR1 and CDR2: MNHNS and SASEGT. The CDR3 is made up of 14 amino acids. Trimming pared 2 bases from V and 2 bases from J, leaving 10 bases between. The CDR3 region has the DNA TGTGCCAGCAGTGAAAAGGGGCACACCTACGAGCAGTACTTC. The encoded protein is CASSEKGHTYEQYF.

The chain joins TRBV19 to TRBJ2-5; tentatively, D is TRBD1 (5 bases). Germline assignment: CDR1 LNHDA and CDR2 SQIVND (reference sequence). The CDR3 has 16 amino acids. V lost 4 bases to trimming and J lost 5 bases, with 20 bases between them. CDR3 sequence (DNA): TGTGCCAGTAGTAATCGGCCAGGGCCGGTTTTGGAGACCCAGTACTTC. Translation gives CASSNRPGPVLETQYF.

This clonotype has more than one count but fewer than ten. V usage is TRBV13 and J usage is TRBJ2-1; the match to TRBD1 covers 9 bases. Trimming removed 8 bases from V and 6 bases from J; junction bases left unmatched: 2. CDR1 PRHDT and CDR2 FYEKMQ come from the germline V gene (reference sequence). There are 12 residues in the CDR3. CDR3 region: CASGTGSNEQFF. DNA of the CDR3: TGTGCCAGCGGGACAGGGAGCAATGAGCAGTTCTTC. The whole variable domain, filled in from reference TRBV13 and TRBJ2-1, reads AAGVIQSPRHLIKEKRETATLKCYPIPRHDTVYWYQQGPGQDPQFLISFYEKMQSDKGSIPDRFSAQQFSDYHSELNMSSLELGDSALYFCASGTGSNEQFFGPGTRLTVL.

Comments on this clonotype: One junction end does not reproduce the germline sequence, and a read error may be involved. The gene calls are TRBV29-1 and TRBJ2-3; D possibly corresponds to TRBD1 (6 bases). The CDR3 is 20 residues long. Per the germline V gene, CDR1 is SQVTM and CDR2 is ANQGSEA. The CDR3 spells CNVESTLLKQGLFSTDTQYF. The CDR3 nucleotides are TGCAACGTTGAATCTACCCTCCTAAAACAGGGCCTCTTTAGCACAGATACGCAGTATTTT.

J is TRBJ1-5 and V is TRBV20-1; TRBD1 agrees at 9 bases. The germline gives CDR1 DFQATT, CDR2 SNEGSKA (reference sequence). The V and J ends lost 2 bases and 7 bases, in that order; junction bases with no gene match: 6. The CDR3 covers 14 residues. CDR3 sequence reads: CSARQGQGYQPQHF. Written as DNA, the CDR3 is TGCAGTGCTAGACAGGGACAGGGATACCAGCCCCAGCATTTT.

Ten or more counts support this clonotype. The gene calls are TRBV5-1 and TRBJ2-2, with D tentatively TRBD1 (5 bases). This CDR3 is 14 amino acids long. Germline values: CDR1 SGHRS, CDR2 YFSETQ. Trimming took off 6 bases at V and 12 bases at J, with 21 bases between the two ends. The CDR3 sequence: CASTPEQVAEKLFF. In DNA form, the CDR3 reads TGCGCCAGCACCCCCGAACAGGTTGCCGAGAAGCTGTTTTTT.

This clonotype was seen at least ten times. The chain joins TRBV28 to TRBJ2-7; the D gene is possibly TRBD1 (5 bases). Trimming took 5 bases from V and 9 from J, leaving 11 bases between them. Germline CDR1 MDHEN, CDR2 SYDVKM. This CDR3 contains 11 residues. Here the CDR3 reads CASSNRFPQYF. The CDR3 DNA reads as TGTGCCAGCAGTAACAGGTTCCCGCAGTACTTC.

This clonotype was counted only a few times. The V gene is TRBV7-6, the J gene TRBJ1-1; D remains unclear. V was clipped by 1 base and J by 6 bases, with 12 bases between them. The V gene's germline CDR1 is SGHVS and CDR2 FNYEAQ. The CDR3 has 14 amino acids. CDR3 in amino acids: CASSLGGGNAEAFF. DNA of the CDR3: TGTGCCAGCAGCTTAGGGGGAGGCAACGCTGAAGCTTTCTTT.

CDR3 in amino acids: CASSLDWGIGNEQFF. In DNA form, the CDR3 reads TGCGCCAGCAGCCTAGACTGGGGGATCGGCAATGAGCAGTTCTTC. V usage is TRBV4-3 and J usage is TRBJ2-1, with D tentatively TRBD1 or TRBD2 (5 bases each). V was trimmed by 4 bases and J by 6 bases, leaving 16 bases between them. This CDR3 is 15 amino acids long. Germline V gene data show CDR1 as LGHNA and CDR2 as YSLEER.

This clonotype was counted a single time. A read error is possible here, since a much larger clone lies one base away. For the CDR3, the DNA is TGTGCCAGCAGCTACGGACAGGGCCAGAAGCCCCAGTACTTC. Encoded protein: CASSYGQGQKPQYF. The chain uses TRBV5-6 and TRBJ2-5, with 8 nucleotides matching TRBD1. J gave up 9 bases and V 3 bases, and 10 bases lay outside the gene matches. The germline CDR1 and CDR2 sequences are SGHDT and YYEEEE. CDR3 length equals 14 residues.

CDR3 coding DNA: TGCGCCAGAACTTGGACAGGGGGCCTCTACGAGCAGTACTTC. Its translation: CARTWTGGLYEQYF. This chain joins TRBV23-1 and TRBJ2-7; 11 bases are shared with TRBD1. TRBV23-1 is classed as an ORF, of uncertain function. The V segment lost 9 bases and the J segment 3 bases; nucleotides outside the gene matches: 7. CDR3 length: 14 amino acids.

The chain is built from TRBV12-3 or TRBV12-4 and TRBJ2-7; D possibly matches TRBD1 or TRBD2 (6 bases each). With 6 bases removed from V and 1 base from J, the gap between germline ends came to 13 bases. The CDR3 is made up of 14 amino acids. CDR3 DNA: TGTGCCAGCAGACAGGGTGCGGGATCCTACGAGCAGTACTTC. As protein: CASRQGAGSYEQYF.

This clonotype showed up just a few times. The chain combines TRBV7-9 with TRBJ2-2; no firm D call. Germline CDR1 SEHNR, CDR2 FQNEAQ (reference sequence). The CDR3 totals 14 residues. The V end lost 0 bases, the J end lost 6 bases, and 8 bases lay between the germline ends. The CDR3 sequence is CASSLAVAAGELFF. CDR3 DNA: TGTGCCAGCAGCTTAGCGGTGGCAGCCGGGGAGCTGTTTTTT.

The V gene is TRBV9, the J gene TRBJ2-3; possible D gene TRBD2, 6 bases. This CDR3 contains 15 residues. The germline V gene encodes CDR1 SGDLS and CDR2 YYNGEE. The V end was cut by 3 bases, the J end by 2 bases, with 13 bases between. This chain's CDR3 is CASSATEDYTDTQYF. CDR3 coding DNA: TGTGCCAGCAGCGCGACAGAGGACTACACAGATACGCAGTATTTT. Drawing the rest from reference TRBV9 and TRBJ2-3, the complete variable domain is DSGVTQTPKHLITATGQRVTLRCSPRSGDLSVYWYQQSLDQGLQFLIQYYNGEERAKGNILERFSAQQFPDLHSELNLSSLELGDSALYFCASSATEDYTDTQYFGPGTRLTVL.

This clonotype was counted between two and nine times. The chain has TRBV29-1 and TRBJ2-7, with a tentative D call TRBD2 (5 bases). Germline lookup yields CDR1 SQVTM and CDR2 ANQGSEA. The CDR3 consists of 14 residues. Trimming took 1 base from V and 2 from J, leaving 12 bases between them. Written as DNA, the CDR3 is TGCAGCGTTGAAGCCGGACTGAGTCCCTACGAGCAGTACTTC. It specifies CSVEAGLSPYEQYF.

The rearrangement uses TRBV4-3 and TRBJ2-1; 9 positions agree with TRBD2. V trimming: 3 bases; J trimming: 6 bases; junction bases outside the gene matches: 6. The CDR3 totals 15 residues. Germline V gene sequence: CDR1 LGHNA, CDR2 YSLEER. The CDR3: CASSHLAGLGNEQFF. CDR3 DNA sequence: TGCGCCAGCAGCCACCTAGCGGGATTGGGCAATGAGCAGTTCTTC.

In this sample, this clonotype turned up a few times. The rearrangement links TRBV9 to TRBJ2-2; D might be TRBD2 (5 bases). Germline CDR1 SGDLS, CDR2 YYNGEE. The CDR3 sequence is 11 residues long. Trimming removed 5 bases at V and 8 bases at J, with 7 bases between. CDR3 amino acids: CASRGRGELFF. CDR3 nucleotide sequence: TGTGCCAGCAGGGGGAGAGGGGAGCTGTTTTTT.

The chain joins TRBV11-3 to TRBJ2-7; 7 bases agree with TRBD1. Germline V CDR1 and CDR2: SGHNT, YENEEA. This CDR3 comprises 14 residues. With 3 bases clipped from V and 2 bases from J, the junction kept 4 bases outside the gene matches. The CDR3 DNA reads as TGTGCCAGCAGCTTGACAGGGTACCCCTACGAGCAGTACTTC. Protein: CASSLTGYPYEQYF.

On this clonotype itself: This may stem from a read error, because a much larger clone lies one nucleotide away. The J gene is TRBJ2-3, the V gene TRBV7-9; D unresolved. The J call may be faulty, since TRBJ1-5 better matches the DNA end. CDR3 length equals 17 residues. Germline V gives CDR1 SEHNR, CDR2 FQNEAQ (reference sequence). Here the CDR3 DNA reads TGTGCCAGCAGCTTCCCGACTAGCGGGTCCTTCACAGATACGCAGCATTTT. As protein: CASSFPTSGSFTDTQHF.

On this clonotype: A much larger clone is a single base away; this may be a read error. This chain uses TRBV2 with TRBJ2-5; D is undetermined. V was pared by 8 bases and J by 5 bases, with 24 bases between. Germline CDR1 and CDR2: SNHLY and FYNNEI. There are 16 residues in the CDR3. DNA of the CDR3: TGTGCCAGCGAGACCTTGGACGGCCATTTTTGGGAGACCCAGTACTTC. Translated: CASETLDGHFWETQYF.